These 26 T cell receptor beta chains came from one sample sequenced in a study of blood T cell repertoires in COVID-19 (dated by TCRdb to 2018 to 2021). The library was obtained by the immunoSEQ multiplex PCR assay. TCRdb's version of the immuneACCESS table is confined to in-frame rearrangements and falls short of the full clone set. An unresolved V gene accounts for under half of the shortfall where checked; the remainder is of unknown origin. Counted in this sample were approximately 170,000 clones; approximately 91% of them appeared once. The top ten constitute approximately 0.77% of the sample. The specimen sequenced was PBMCs or T cells enriched from blood (not recorded which). These TCRs come from a woman younger than 30 who had recovered from COVID-19.

The chain joins TRBV5-1 to TRBJ2-2; D remains ambiguous. CDR3 length equals 14 residues. Germline loops: CDR1 SGHRS, CDR2 YFSETQ. V dropped 0 bases and J dropped 4 bases, with 7 bases sitting between them. The CDR3 sequence: CASSLARITGELFF. In DNA, the CDR3 is TGCGCCAGCAGCTTGGCCCGTATCACCGGGGAGCTGTTTTTT.

The CDR3 sequence is CASSSGLQGTEAFF. The CDR3 bases are TGTGCCAGCAGTTCAGGCTTACAGGGCACTGAAGCTTTCTTT. The chain joins TRBV28 to TRBJ1-1; perhaps TRBD1 as D (6 bases). V was clipped by 4 bases and J by 4 bases, with 13 bases between them. The CDR3 runs 14 residues. Germline CDR1 and CDR2: MDHEN and SYDVKM.

The gene calls are TRBV5-5 and TRBJ1-3, with D hard to call. The V end lost 0 bases, the J end lost 0 bases, and 13 bases lay between the germline ends. The CDR3 extends over 17 amino acids. Germline CDR1 is SGHKS and CDR2 is YYEKEE (reference sequence). The CDR3 sequence: CASSLESGPNSGNTIYF. DNA for the CDR3: TGTGCCAGCAGCTTGGAGAGCGGACCGAACTCTGGAAACACCATATATTTT.

The chain is built from TRBV6-1 and TRBJ2-4; no clear D. The V gene lost 5 bases and the J gene lost 1 base, with 6 bases spanning the gap. The CDR3 extends over 13 amino acids. Germline assignment: CDR1 MNHNS and CDR2 SASEGT. CDR3 sequence (DNA): TGTGCCAGCAGTCCTCTGGCCAAAAACATTCAGTACTTC. Its protein is CASSPLAKNIQYF.

This chain connects TRBV5-1 to TRBJ2-1; 16 positions agree with TRBD2. This CDR3 has 17 amino acids. After removal of 4 bases from V and 8 bases from J, the junction contained 9 bases not matched to a gene. Per germline, CDR1 SGHRS and CDR2 YFSETQ. The CDR3 region is CASSKSGLAGGFDEQFF. CDR3 coding DNA: TGCGCCAGCAGCAAGTCGGGACTAGCGGGAGGGTTCGATGAGCAGTTCTTC.

The chain links TRBV6-5 to TRBJ2-1; a weak D match, TRBD2 (5 bases). The CDR3 is 12 residues long. Germline V gene lookup returns CDR1 MNHEY and CDR2 SVGAGI. The V end lost 5 bases, the J end lost 7 bases, and 9 bases lay between the germline ends. The CDR3 loop is CASSRTGNEQFF. The CDR3 DNA sequence: TGTGCCAGCAGTAGAACGGGGAATGAGCAGTTCTTC.

The rearrangement joins TRBV27 to TRBJ1-1, with D tentatively TRBD1 (5 bases). The length of the CDR3 is 12 residues. Germline CDR1 is MNHEY and CDR2 is SMNVEV (reference sequence). Trimming left V 8 bases short and J 1 base short, with 8 bases between. CDR3 DNA sequence: TGTGCCAGCGGTCAGGGGAACACTGAAGCTTTCTTT. Translation gives CASGQGNTEAFF.

This chain joins TRBV11-2 and TRBJ1-3, with D tentatively TRBD1 (5 bases). Looked up from germline, CDR1 is SGHAT and CDR2 is FQNNGV. The CDR3 sequence is 16 residues long. The V gene lost 0 bases and the J gene lost 3 bases, with 12 bases spanning the gap. The chain's CDR3 is CASSLDRPGNGNTIYF. For the CDR3, the DNA is TGTGCCAGCAGCTTAGATCGGCCAGGGAATGGAAACACCATATATTTT.

The chain couples TRBV9 to TRBJ1-3, with D unclear. Trimming removed 1 base at V and 0 bases at J, with 11 bases between. The germline V gene encodes CDR1 SGDLS and CDR2 YYNGEE. This CDR3 spans 16 amino acids. CDR3 DNA sequence: TGTGCCAGCAGCGTACTGGCCGAAAGCTCTGGAAACACCATATATTTT. Amino acid sequence: CASSVLAESSGNTIYF.

The chain combines TRBV15 with TRBJ1-2, with no clear D. V was cut by 0 bases and J by 6 bases, with 11 bases left in between. From germline, CDR1 is LNHNV and CDR2 YYDKDF (reference sequence). The CDR3 length is 14 residues. CDR3 loop: CATSRDKTFNGYTF. The CDR3 nucleotides read TGTGCCACCAGCAGAGATAAAACATTTAATGGCTACACCTTC.

The chain employs TRBV4-1 and TRBJ2-5, with D perhaps matching TRBD1 (5 bases). The length of the CDR3 is 16 residues. The V gene lost 4 bases and the J gene lost 5 bases, with 20 bases spanning the gap. Germline CDR1 MGHRA, CDR2 YSYEKL. This CDR3 reads CASSPRGQEIPETQYF. The CDR3 DNA reads TGCGCCAGCAGCCCTAGGGGTCAGGAGATTCCGGAGACCCAGTACTTC.

This sequence joins TRBV27 and TRBJ2-2, with 10 bases lining up with TRBD1. The CDR3 length is 14 residues. Germline-derived CDR1 and CDR2 are MNHEY and SMNVEV (reference sequence). The V gene end was trimmed by 6 bases and the J gene end by 7 bases; junction bases not matched to a gene: 5. The CDR3 nucleotides are TGTGCCAGCAGAGAGACAGGGGGCATCGGGGAGCTGTTTTTT. Translated, it gives CASRETGGIGELFF.

This clone was found once. V usage is TRBV4-1 and J usage is TRBJ2-1; 11 bases line up with TRBD2. The CDR3 loop spans 15 amino acids. In germline, CDR1 is MGHRA, CDR2 YSYEKL. V was pared by 1 base and J by 16 bases, with 12 bases of the junction left unmatched. The CDR3 DNA reads TGCGCCAGCAGCCAAGGTGGGACTAGCGGAGCGGGTTCTTTCTTC. Its translation: CASSQGGTSGAGSFF.

V gene TRBV7-2 combines with J gene TRBJ2-1; TRBD2 aligns across 14 bases. CDR3 length: 14 residues. V lost 5 bases to trimming and J lost 15 bases; unmatched junction nucleotides: 9. Looked up from germline, CDR1 is SGHTA and CDR2 is FQGNSA. The CDR3 here is CASSVGTSGSSPFF. The CDR3 DNA is TGTGCCAGCAGCGTCGGGACTAGCGGGAGCTCTCCGTTCTTC.

This chain joins TRBV6-4 and TRBJ1-2; D uncertain. Germline V lookup: CDR1 MRHNA, CDR2 SNTAGT. Trimming took off 6 bases at V and 7 bases at J, with 9 bases between the two ends. The CDR3 is 11 residues long. CDR3 DNA sequence: TGTGCCAGCAGCGAGGTGGTTGGCTACACCTTC. Its translation is CASSEVVGYTF.

This chain links TRBV28 with TRBJ2-5, with D possibly matching TRBD2 (5 bases). The CDR3 spans 13 residues. With 6 bases removed from V and 1 base from J, the gap between germline ends came to 9 bases. The germline gives CDR1 MDHEN, CDR2 SYDVKM. The CDR3 region is CASSQEVQETQYF. The CDR3 DNA reads as TGTGCCAGCAGCCAGGAGGTCCAAGAGACCCAGTACTTC.

The rearrangement links TRBV9 to TRBJ1-1; no firm D call. The CDR3 has 12 amino acids. Deletions cut 2 bases from V and 8 bases from J, with 10 bases between. Germline CDR1 and CDR2: SGDLS and YYNGEE. CDR3 sequence (DNA): TGTGCCAGCAGCGTGGTTGGAGGGGAAGCTTTCTTT. Protein product: CASSVVGGEAFF.

This clone was observed a few times. V gene TRBV29-1 combines with J gene TRBJ1-3, with TRBD1 matching over 7 bases. The germline V gene has CDR1 SQVTM and CDR2 ANQGSEA. This CDR3 is 13 amino acids long. J gave up 1 base and V 4 bases, and 1 base lay outside the gene matches. This CDR3 reads CSVGQGSGNTIYF. The CDR3 nucleotides are TGCAGCGTTGGACAGGGTTCTGGAAACACCATATATTTT.

This chain links TRBV11-2 with TRBJ2-7; TRBD2 agrees at 10 bases. Germline CDR1 and CDR2: SGHAT and FQNNGV. CDR3 length: 19 residues. With 6 bases clipped from V and 3 bases from J, the junction kept 20 bases outside the gene matches. The CDR3 is CASRRDSRTSGVDFYEQYF. In nucleotides, the CDR3 is TGTGCCAGCAGACGTGATTCAAGGACTAGCGGAGTCGACTTCTACGAGCAGTACTTC.

There are a few counts of this clone. This chain joins TRBV4-1 and TRBJ2-1; D is perhaps TRBD2 (6 bases). CDR1 is MGHRA, CDR2 YSYEKL, per germline. V lost 2 bases to trimming and J lost 3 bases, with 14 bases between them. This CDR3 spans 16 amino acids. The CDR3 DNA sequence: TGCGCCAGCAGCCAAAACCCGACGGGAGTCTACAATGAGCAGTTCTTC. Its translation: CASSQNPTGVYNEQFF.

This sequence joins TRBV18 and TRBJ1-2; 8 nucleotides align to TRBD1. The germline CDR1 and CDR2 sequences are KGHSH and LQKENI. The CDR3 contains 13 residues. The J segment lost 5 bases and the V segment lost 3 bases, leaving 2 bases of the junction unmatched. CDR3 nucleotide sequence: TGTGCCAGCTCACCGCAGGGGGCATATGGCTACACCTTC. Translated, it gives CASSPQGAYGYTF.

The chain uses TRBV6-1 and TRBJ2-1, with a possible D match to TRBD1 (7 bases). Germline V CDR1 and CDR2: MNHNS, SASEGT. V dropped 2 bases and J dropped 12 bases, with 17 bases sitting between them. The CDR3 is 14 amino acids. Here the CDR3 DNA reads TGTGCCAGCAGTGAAAGGAGGGGGCTGAGGCGGCAGTTCTTC. Amino acid sequence: CASSERRGLRRQFF.

The CDR3 here is CASSSLRRGGGYTF. The CDR3 nucleotides read TGTGCCAGCAGCTCCCTCCGGAGGGGAGGTGGCTACACCTTC. The chain links TRBV11-2 to TRBJ1-2; tentative D call: TRBD1 (5 bases). This CDR3 has 14 amino acids. Germline-derived CDR1 and CDR2 are SGHAT and FQNNGV. The V gene lost 4 bases and the J gene lost 7 bases, with 16 bases spanning the gap.

The gene calls are TRBV28 and TRBJ1-1, with TRBD1 matching 9 bases. CDR3 length: 13 residues. The V and J ends lost 7 bases and 12 bases, in that order; junction bases with no gene match: 12. Germline values: CDR1 MDHEN, CDR2 SYDVKM. CDR3 in amino acids: CASTLTGGAGSFF. CDR3 in DNA: TGTGCCAGCACCTTAACAGGGGGCGCCGGATCTTTCTTT.

The chain carries TRBV7-6 and TRBJ2-7; 7 bases are shared with TRBD2. Germline V lookup: CDR1 SGHVS, CDR2 FNYEAQ. The CDR3 sequence is 19 residues long. The ends lost 1 base at V and 5 bases at J; junction bases unmatched: 20. CDR3 coding DNA: TGTGCCAGCAGCTTAGTAACCTCGTCTAGCGGAGCAATGAGAGACGAGCAGTACTTC. Its translation is CASSLVTSSSGAMRDEQYF.

V usage is TRBV30 and J usage is TRBJ2-5; possibly TRBD1 for D (6 bases). Trimming took 5 bases from V and 0 from J, leaving 7 bases between them. This CDR3 contains 12 residues. Germline lookup yields CDR1 GTSNPN and CDR2 SVGIG (reference sequence). For the CDR3, the DNA is TGTGCCTGGGGACAGAACCAAGAGACCCAGTACTTC. Translation: CAWGQNQETQYF.